The 31 T cell receptor beta chains reported below all come from one sample, sequenced in a study of tumor and adjacent non-tumor tissue in lung cancer. RNA was extracted from bulk tissue without any cell sorting. TCRbeta libraries were built with three rounds of nested PCR, modified from ARM-PCR. TCRdb itself ran the multiplex PCR reads through MiXCR, one entry per CDR3 protein. Of about 200,000 distinct CDR3 sequences in the sample, around 70% were seen once. What was sequenced was lung tumor tissue. The receptors come from a man in his sixties with non-small cell lung cancer.

A word on this clonotype: Possible read error: a much larger clone is one base away. The gene calls are TRBV11-3 and TRBJ2-1; 13 bases align to TRBD2. J lost 3 bases, V lost 6 bases, and 8 bases had no gene match. Germline V gene lookup returns CDR1 SGHNT and CDR2 YENEEA. The CDR3 has 17 residues. The CDR3 reads CASSSHWTSGGYNEQFF. The CDR3 coding sequence is TGTGCCAGCAGTTCCCACTGGACTAGCGGGGGCTACAATGAGCAGTTCTTC.

This chain links TRBV25-1 with TRBJ1-1; tentative D call: TRBD1 (5 bases). The V end lost 3 bases, the J end lost 11 bases, and 13 bases lay between the germline ends. This CDR3 has 12 residues. The germline V gene has CDR1 MGHDK and CDR2 SYGVNS. CDR3 sequence: CASSESGVGAFF. DNA of the CDR3: TGTGCCAGCAGTGAGTCGGGGGTTGGGGCTTTCTTT.

CDR3 loop: CASKGIMGDGKQPQHF. The DNA for the CDR3 is TGCGCCAGCAAGGGGATAATGGGAGACGGGAAGCAGCCCCAGCATTTT. The chain recombines TRBV10-2 with TRBJ1-5, with D maybe TRBD1 (5 bases). The germline V gene has CDR1 WSHSY and CDR2 SAAADI. V was trimmed by 7 bases and J by 7 bases, leaving 23 bases between them. The CDR3 extends over 16 amino acids.

In the case of this clonotype: This clone may be a read error of a much larger clone one base away. This chain joins TRBV29-1 and TRBJ1-1, with D possibly matching TRBD1 (6 bases). This CDR3 comprises 13 residues. From germline, CDR1 is SQVTM and CDR2 ANQGSEA. V lost 4 bases to trimming and J lost 0 bases, with 9 bases between them. CDR3 amino acids: CSVGTDLNTEAFF. The CDR3 nucleotides are TGCAGCGTTGGGACAGACTTGAACACTGAAGCTTTCTTT.

Details on this clonotype: This may be a read error: a much more frequent sequence differs by one nucleotide. The V gene is TRBV28, the J gene TRBJ1-1, with 10 positions matching TRBD1. This CDR3 comprises 14 residues. V trimming: 6 bases; J trimming: 7 bases; junction bases outside the gene matches: 8. The germline CDR1 and CDR2 sequences are MDHEN and SYDVKM. CDR3 bases: TGTGCCAGCAGATGGACAGGGGGGTACAGTGAAGCTTTCTTT. Protein product: CASRWTGGYSEAFF. The entire variable domain, with the rest obtained from reference TRBV28 and TRBJ1-1, is as follows: DVKVTQSSRYLVKRTGEKVFLECVQDMDHENMFWYRQDPGLGLRLIYFSYDVKMKEKGDIPEGYSVSREKKERFSLILESASTNQTSMYLCASRWTGGYSEAFFGQGTRLTVV.

The V and J genes are TRBV11-3 and TRBJ2-1; 8 bases are a match to TRBD2. Looked up from germline, CDR1 is SGHNT and CDR2 is YENEEA. Germline trimming cut 0 bases from V and 15 bases from J; bases unmatched to any gene: 19. The CDR3 sequence is 17 residues long. The CDR3, as DNA: TGTGCCAGCAGCTTAGAACGGGGACTAGTGGGAGAATATAAGCCGTTCTTC. Translated: CASSLERGLVGEYKPFF.

In this sample, this clonotype turned up a few times. At one of its ends the junction is not consistent with the germline gene, which may arise from a read error. V gene TRBV11-3 combines with J gene TRBJ2-3; 7 bases align to TRBD1. CDR3 length: 13 amino acids. CDR1 and CDR2 from the germline V gene are SGHNT and YENEEA. DNA for the CDR3: TGTGTCAGCAGATTTCAGGGGGCAGATACGCAGTATTTT. Protein: CVSRFQGADTQYF.

With regard to this clonotype: With a much larger clone just one base away, this may be a read error. The chain links TRBV28 to TRBJ1-5; perhaps TRBD1 as D (6 bases). Germline lookup yields CDR1 MDHEN and CDR2 SYDVKM. The CDR3 is 14 amino acids. V was trimmed by 10 bases and J by 4 bases, leaving 17 bases between them. As DNA, the CDR3 is TGTGCCAACAGCCCTCGGGACAAAAATCAGCCCCAGCATTTT. Its translation: CANSPRDKNQPQHF.

The V call is TRBV6-1, the J call TRBJ1-4; 8 bases align to TRBD1. Germline CDR1 is MNHNS and CDR2 is SASEGT. J lost 8 bases, V lost 8 bases, and 7 bases had no gene match. The CDR3 is 13 residues long. The CDR3 sequence is CASPDREEEKLFF. DNA for the CDR3: TGTGCCAGCCCGGACAGGGAGGAAGAAAAACTGTTTTTT.

This clonotype was counted between two and nine times. This chain uses TRBV20-1 with TRBJ2-1, with 8 nucleotides matching TRBD2. The CDR3 totals 17 residues. The V and J ends lost 0 bases and 3 bases, in that order; junction bases with no gene match: 10. Per the germline V gene, CDR1 is DFQATT and CDR2 is SNEGSKA (reference sequence). This CDR3 is CSARDLRGGPNYNEQFF. DNA of the CDR3: TGCAGTGCTAGAGATCTTCGGGGGGGGCCGAACTACAATGAGCAGTTCTTC.

The V and J genes are TRBV12-3 or TRBV12-4 and TRBJ2-3, with D perhaps matching TRBD2 (6 bases). Trimming removed 10 bases at V and 6 bases at J, with 17 bases between. This CDR3 is built from 13 residues. The CDR3 is CATSDGRTDTQYF. In nucleotides, the CDR3 is TGTGCCACCTCCGACGGGAGAACCGATACGCAGTATTTT.

In regard to this clonotype: One end of the junction is discordant with germline, which a read error may explain. This rearrangement joins TRBV2 to TRBJ2-7, with D perhaps matching TRBD1 or TRBD2 (5 bases each). Germline V gene sequence: CDR1 SNHLY, CDR2 FYNNEI. This CDR3 contains 14 residues. CDR3 sequence: CASREGTATYEQYF. In nucleotides, the CDR3 is TGTGCCAGCAGAGAAGGGACGGCCACCTACGAGCAGTACTTC.

Comment on this clonotype: This may stem from a read error, because a much larger clone lies one nucleotide away. V gene TRBV6-6 combines with J gene TRBJ1-1, with 8 bases matching TRBD1. This CDR3 comprises 14 residues. The ends lost 7 bases at V and 5 bases at J; junction bases unmatched: 9. Germline loops: CDR1 MNHNY, CDR2 SVGAGI (reference sequence). The CDR3 nucleotides read TGTGCCAGCACCGTCACAGGGGGAATTACTGAAGCTTTCTTT. Protein sequence: CASTVTGGITEAFF.

This chain connects TRBV5-6 to TRBJ2-7; unclear D gene. The CDR3 totals 15 residues. Trimming removed 4 bases from V and 1 base from J, with 15 bases in between. Per germline, CDR1 SGHDT and CDR2 YYEEEE. The CDR3 loop is CASSAASGSSYEQYF. CDR3 in DNA: TGTGCCAGCAGCGCCGCGTCCGGTTCTTCCTACGAGCAGTACTTC.

With respect to this clonotype: A junction end diverges from the germline sequence, so it may reflect a read error. The rearrangement links TRBV20-1 to TRBJ2-3; the match to TRBD2 covers 7 bases. This CDR3 has 16 residues. Per the germline V gene, CDR1 is DFQATT and CDR2 is SNEGSKA (reference sequence). This chain's CDR3 is CSDRDRMAGVADTQYF. The CDR3 DNA follows: TGCAGTGATAGAGATCGCATGGCGGGAGTGGCCGATACGCAGTATTTT.

Points on this clonotype: No conserved phenylalanine or tryptophan is present at the end of the CDR3, so a read error is the likely explanation. The V call is TRBV11-3, the J call TRBJ2-1, with D maybe TRBD2 (5 bases). The V end lost 7 bases, the J end lost 4 bases, and 14 bases lay between the germline ends. The CDR3 has 14 residues. Germline assignment: CDR1 SGHNT and CDR2 YENEEA. This CDR3 reads CASIFGERYNEQFV. CDR3 DNA: TGTGCCAGCATCTTTGGGGAGCGATACAATGAGCAGTTCGTC.

The chain is built from TRBV20-1 and TRBJ2-2; D could derive from TRBD1 or TRBD2 (5 bases each). This CDR3 has 15 residues. The germline V gene encodes CDR1 DFQATT and CDR2 SNEGSKA (reference sequence). As DNA, the CDR3 is TGCACTACTAGAGAGTCAGGGTGGAACACCGGGGAGCTGTTTTTT. Protein: CTTRESGWNTGELFF.

As to this clonotype: A much larger clone differs by one base, so this may be a read error. The chain has TRBV6-1 and TRBJ1-1, with D unclear. The CDR3 runs to 13 residues. Germline CDR1 reads MNHNS; CDR2 reads SASEGT. In DNA form, the CDR3 reads TGTACCAGCAGCGGGCGGACGGAGACTGAAGCTTTCTTT. Protein sequence: CTSSGRTETEAFF.

The rearrangement uses TRBV6-5 and TRBJ2-7, with unresolved D. Trimming took 8 bases from V and 3 from J, leaving 20 bases between them. The CDR3 runs to 15 residues. Germline assignment: CDR1 MNHEY and CDR2 SVGAGI. CDR3 coding DNA: TGTGCCAGCGGCAACGGGCGAGTCAGTCGCTACGAGCAGTACTTC. Its translation is CASGNGRVSRYEQYF.

The V and J genes are TRBV7-9 and TRBJ2-7, with TRBD2 identical over 7 bases. The CDR3 consists of 15 residues. Germline V gene sequence: CDR1 SEHNR, CDR2 FQNEAQ (reference sequence). V lost 1 base to trimming and J lost 5 bases; unmatched junction nucleotides: 8. CDR3 in amino acids: CASSLGGGLKDEQYF. For the CDR3, the DNA is TGTGCCAGCAGCTTAGGGGGAGGGCTCAAGGACGAGCAGTACTTC.

This clonotype was observed a few times. The chain is built from TRBV4-1 and TRBJ2-3; 12 bases map to TRBD2. The CDR3 runs 17 residues. Germline-derived CDR1 and CDR2 are MGHRA and YSYEKL. With V trimmed by 0 bases and J by 0 bases, 1 base remained unmatched. The CDR3 reads CASSQDGTSGSTDTQYF. For the CDR3, the DNA is TGCGCCAGCAGCCAAGATGGGACTAGCGGGAGCACAGATACGCAGTATTTT.

CDR3 nucleotides: TGTGCCAGCAGCCCTTGGGAAGGGACAGGGAACACTGAAGCTTTCTTT. Protein product: CASSPWEGTGNTEAFF. The V and J genes are TRBV4-2 and TRBJ1-1; TRBD1 matches 8 bases. The CDR3 covers 16 residues. Germline CDR1 is LGHNA and CDR2 is YNFKEQ. Trimming at V came to 4 bases and at J to 1 base, leaving 8 bases not matched to a gene.

As concerns this clonotype: One end of the junction does not line up with germline, which may come from a read error. The chain links TRBV20-1 to TRBJ2-3; D might be TRBD1 (5 bases). In germline, CDR1 is DFQATT, CDR2 SNEGSKA (reference sequence). This CDR3 is 13 amino acids long. In DNA, the CDR3 is TGCGGTGCTCCTCCCCCCAGGGTTGATACGCAGTATTTT. Residues: CGAPPPRVDTQYF.

The chain uses TRBV5-5 and TRBJ2-1; TRBD2 agrees at 8 bases. This CDR3 region has 16 residues. With 3 bases clipped from V and 8 bases from J, the junction kept 13 bases outside the gene matches. Germline CDR1 and CDR2: SGHKS and YYEKEE (reference sequence). Written as DNA, the CDR3 is TGTGCCAGCAGCTCCGGCCCCCAGCGGGGGTACTATGAGCAGTTCTTC. It codes for CASSSGPQRGYYEQFF.

Turning to this clonotype: Germline and junction disagree at one end, which may indicate a read error. The chain employs TRBV12-3 or TRBV12-4 and TRBJ2-1; 7 bases are shared with TRBD2. The CDR3 is made up of 16 amino acids. The CDR3 DNA reads as TGTGCCAGCAGTTTACGGGCGGGAGCGGCCCACAAAGAGCAGTTCTTC. It is translated as CASSLRAGAAHKEQFF.

The genes are TRBV4-2 and TRBJ2-3, with 7 nucleotides matching TRBD1. The J call may be wrong; the DNA end is better matched by TRBJ1-5. The CDR3 is 14 amino acids. Germline values: CDR1 LGHNA, CDR2 YNFKEQ. DNA for the CDR3: TGTGCCAGCAGCCAAGATCAAGGGGGCGCGACCCAGCATTTT. Translating it yields CASSQDQGGATQHF.

The J gene is TRBJ2-1, the V gene TRBV6-1; D call uncertain. Trimming left V 1 base short and J 0 bases short, with 10 bases between. The germline CDR1 and CDR2 sequences are MNHNS and SASEGT. The CDR3 sequence is 16 residues long. CDR3 DNA: TGTGCCAGCAGTGAAGTCGGTACTTTCTCCTACAATGAGCAGTTCTTC. Protein product: CASSEVGTFSYNEQFF.

As for this clonotype: The junction shows a germline mismatch at one end, possibly a read error. This chain joins TRBV20-1 and TRBJ2-7, with 8 bases aligning to TRBD2. The CDR3 is made up of 14 amino acids. In germline, CDR1 is DFQATT, CDR2 SNEGSKA (reference sequence). The DNA for the CDR3 is TGCAGTGCTAGAGTAACAGCGGGGGCCTACGGGCAGTACTTC. As protein: CSARVTAGAYGQYF.

The chain recombines TRBV11-2 with TRBJ2-5; tentatively, D is TRBD1 (6 bases). The V gene lost 4 bases and the J gene lost 1 base, with 16 bases spanning the gap. The CDR3 is 16 residues long. Germline V lookup: CDR1 SGHAT, CDR2 FQNNGV. The CDR3 reads CASSSWAGVFQETQYF. CDR3 sequence (DNA): TGTGCCAGCAGCTCTTGGGCAGGGGTCTTCCAAGAGACCCAGTACTTC.

The chain joins TRBV20-1 to TRBJ2-5; D perhaps matches TRBD1 (6 bases). Germline V lookup: CDR1 DFQATT, CDR2 SNEGSKA (reference sequence). The CDR3 totals 21 residues. V lost 7 bases, J lost 1 base, and 37 bases lay in between. The CDR3 loop is CSGQNSGHRMGLVGPQETQYF. The DNA for the CDR3 is TGCAGTGGCCAAAATTCGGGACACCGTATGGGGCTAGTGGGCCCCCAAGAGACCCAGTACTTC.

As for this clonotype: Being one base from a much bigger clone, this may be a read error. The V gene is TRBV29-1, the J gene TRBJ1-4; weak D call: TRBD1 (6 bases). The V gene lost 4 bases and the J gene lost 2 bases, with 14 bases spanning the gap. The CDR3 consists of 15 residues. Per the germline V gene, CDR1 is SQVTM and CDR2 is ANQGSEA. CDR3 sequence reads: CSVGRRGGTNEKLFF. CDR3 nucleotides: TGCAGCGTTGGACGCCGGGGGGGCACTAATGAAAAACTGTTTTTT.